Each of the 8 T cell receptor beta chains below was sequenced from the same sample in a study of CXCR3-negative and CXCR3-positive naive CD8 T cells. Points from the study as a whole: Against CXCR3-negative naive cells, CXCR3-positive naive cells showed more hydrophobic TRB CDR3s.

The libraries of TRB cDNA were prepared using 5' RACE with UMI labels. For each CDR3 protein, TCRdb gives one entry from its re-call of the 5' RACE reads, without DNA. This sample's table has over 150,000 distinct CDR3 sequences. No antigen is known for these receptors. What was sequenced was naive CXCR3+ CD8+ T cells from blood. Subset: CD45RO-CCR7+CD27+CD95- naive CD8+ T cells expressing CXCR3 (TNR3+). The receptors shown here come from a human donor in good health. Some clones in this sample may be carry-over from other donors' samples.

V is TRBV29-1 and J is TRBJ2-5; lacking DNA, the TRBD2 call made by TCRdb goes unchecked. Germline V gene data show CDR1 as SQVTM and CDR2 as ANQGSEA. This CDR3 comprises 17 residues. CDR3 sequence reads: CSVEGDGLEPISETQYF.

This chain links TRBV5-1 with TRBJ2-7; TCRdb indicates TRBD2, and absent DNA this call remains unverified. This CDR3 comprises 14 residues. CDR1 and CDR2 from the germline V gene are SGHRS and YFSETQ. CDR3 sequence: CASSLPAGGEEQYF. The complete variable domain, with remaining parts taken from reference TRBV5-1 and TRBJ2-7, reads KAGVTQTPRYLIKTRGQQVTLSCSPISGHRSVSWYQQTPGQGLQFLFEYFSETQRNKGNFPGRFSGRQFSNSRSEMNVSTLELGDSALYLCASSLPAGGEEQYFGPGTRLTVT.

The chain joins TRBV20-1 to TRBJ2-3; the TCRdb call, TRBD2, lacks DNA for checking. Germline V gene data show CDR1 as DFQATT and CDR2 as SNEGSKA (reference sequence). The CDR3 is made up of 19 amino acids. CDR3 residues: CSAKDSQGAGEPSTDTQYF.

The chain couples TRBV29-1 to TRBJ1-2; TCRdb selects TRBD1, and the lack of DNA leaves this call unchecked. The germline CDR1 and CDR2 sequences are SQVTM and ANQGSEA. The CDR3 runs to 12 residues. CDR3 amino acids: CSVPGANYCYTF.

The gene calls are TRBV6-2 or TRBV6-3 and TRBJ2-1; the TCRdb call, TRBD2, lacks DNA for checking. Germline assignment: CDR1 MNHEY and CDR2 SVGEGT. This CDR3 has 15 amino acids. Here the CDR3 reads CASSLAGPSYNEQFF.

The genes are TRBV12-3 or TRBV12-4 and TRBJ1-2; TCRdb reports TRBD1, a call that lacks DNA to check it against. The CDR3 totals 15 residues. The CDR3 loop is CASSLGTASNYGYTF.

The genes are TRBV28 and TRBJ1-6. The germline gives CDR1 MDHEN, CDR2 SYDVKM. The CDR3 is 16 amino acids. CDR3 sequence reads: CASSNPDSSYNSPLHF.

V and J are TRBV7-9 and TRBJ2-5. CDR1 and CDR2 (germline): SEHNR, FQNEAQ (reference sequence). The CDR3 contains 13 residues. This CDR3 reads CASSLDDEETQYF.